The 16 T cell receptor beta chains presented below share a single source sample, sequenced in a study of blood T cell repertoires in COVID-19. Assay: immunoSEQ multiplex PCR; the TCRdb copy retains only in-frame clones and omits some. Of around 150,000 clones listed, over 80% are singletons. The specimen was PBMCs or T cells enriched from blood (not recorded which). The receptors originated from a woman aged 40 to 50 who had recovered from COVID-19.

The rearrangement uses TRBV5-6 and TRBJ1-2, with 8 bases aligning to TRBD1. Trimming at V came to 0 bases and at J to 7 bases, leaving 5 bases not matched to a gene. Germline values: CDR1 SGHDT, CDR2 YYEEEE. This CDR3 is 14 amino acids long. The CDR3 is CASSLGTGILGYTF. The CDR3 nucleotides are TGTGCCAGCAGCTTGGGGACAGGGATACTTGGCTACACCTTC.

Here the CDR3 reads CASKVGGRETQYF. In nucleotides, the CDR3 is TGCGCCAGCAAGGTGGGGGGTCGTGAGACCCAGTACTTC. The rearrangement uses TRBV10-2 and TRBJ2-5, with D possibly TRBD2 on 6 matching bases. Per germline, CDR1 WSHSY and CDR2 SAAADI. V lost 7 bases to trimming and J lost 5 bases, with 14 bases between them. The CDR3 has 13 residues.

CDR3 sequence reads: CASSEGPYRGNEKLFF. The CDR3 coding sequence is TGTGCCAGCAGTGAAGGACCTTATCGGGGTAATGAAAAACTGTTTTTT. The chain links TRBV6-1 to TRBJ1-4, with D unclear. V was shortened by 1 base and J by 4 bases, with 13 bases between the two germline ends. The CDR3 has 16 residues. Germline V gene sequence: CDR1 MNHNS, CDR2 SASEGT.

The chain recombines TRBV30 with TRBJ1-4, with a tentative D call TRBD1 (6 bases). Trimming removed 3 bases from V and 7 bases from J, with 18 bases in between. The CDR3 runs to 15 residues. CDR1 GTSNPN and CDR2 SVGIG come from the germline V gene (reference sequence). The CDR3 loop is CAWSLLTGMGEKLFF. CDR3 in DNA: TGTGCCTGGAGCCTCCTCACAGGGATGGGTGAAAAACTGTTTTTT.

V gene TRBV7-2 combines with J gene TRBJ1-3, with D perhaps matching TRBD1 (5 bases). Germline V lookup: CDR1 SGHTA, CDR2 FQGNSA. The CDR3 is made up of 16 amino acids. V was cut by 5 bases and J by 1 base, with 15 bases left in between. CDR3 nucleotides: TGTGCCAGCAGCACAGCGGGGGGGGTGTCTGGAAACACCATATATTTT. Translated, it gives CASSTAGGVSGNTIYF.

The chain employs TRBV9 and TRBJ2-2, with a tentative D call TRBD1 (5 bases). Looked up from germline, CDR1 is SGDLS and CDR2 is YYNGEE. Trimming removed 4 bases from V and 2 bases from J, with 18 bases in between. This CDR3 is built from 17 residues. The CDR3 here is CASSPMGGAVNTGELFF. The CDR3 nucleotides are TGTGCCAGCAGCCCAATGGGTGGGGCGGTTAACACCGGGGAGCTGTTTTTT.

The V gene is TRBV5-1, the J gene TRBJ2-1, with D possibly TRBD2 on 6 matching bases. The CDR3 sequence is 15 residues long. The V gene's germline CDR1 is SGHRS and CDR2 YFSETQ. V was clipped by 1 base and J by 6 bases, with 14 bases between them. CDR3 protein: CASSLSAGSANEQFF. The CDR3 nucleotides read TGCGCCAGCAGCTTGTCGGCGGGATCAGCCAATGAGCAGTTCTTC. Full variable domain (remainder filled in from reference TRBV5-1 and TRBJ2-1): KAGVTQTPRYLIKTRGQQVTLSCSPISGHRSVSWYQQTPGQGLQFLFEYFSETQRNKGNFPGRFSGRQFSNSRSEMNVSTLELGDSALYLCASSLSAGSANEQFFGPGTRLTVL.

V is TRBV4-1 and J is TRBJ2-7, with a possible D match to TRBD1 (5 bases). CDR1 and CDR2 (germline): MGHRA, YSYEKL. The CDR3 spans 14 residues. V lost 1 base and J lost 4, with 11 bases in between. The CDR3 loop reads CASSQAVTEYEQYF. CDR3 sequence (DNA): TGCGCCAGCAGCCAAGCGGTGACAGAGTACGAGCAGTACTTC.

This clone was observed once. This chain joins TRBV19 and TRBJ1-1; weak D call: TRBD1 (6 bases). CDR1 is LNHDA and CDR2 is SQIVND in the germline V gene (reference sequence). The CDR3 is 19 residues long. V dropped 3 bases and J dropped 0 bases, with 23 bases sitting between them. The CDR3: CASSIDMAGALTMNTEAFF. The CDR3 DNA is TGTGCCAGTAGTATCGACATGGCAGGGGCCCTAACCATGAACACTGAAGCTTTCTTT.

This clone was seen only once. The chain joins TRBV4-1 to TRBJ2-2, with D possibly TRBD2 on 5 matching bases. Germline assignment: CDR1 MGHRA and CDR2 YSYEKL. Deletions cut 0 bases from V and 6 bases from J, with 14 bases between. This CDR3 is 16 amino acids long. As DNA, the CDR3 is TGCGCCAGCAGCCAAGAACCGGGAAATGCGGCCGGGGAGCTGTTTTTT. Translation gives CASSQEPGNAAGELFF.

This clone was observed a handful of times. This chain connects TRBV18 to TRBJ1-2; 10 positions match TRBD1. V trimming: 3 bases; J trimming: 6 bases; junction bases outside the gene matches: 1. The CDR3 totals 13 residues. Germline V gene lookup returns CDR1 KGHSH and CDR2 LQKENI. Here the CDR3 DNA reads TGTGCCAGCTCACCGGACAGGGGGAATGGCTACACCTTC. The encoded protein is CASSPDRGNGYTF. Drawing the rest from reference TRBV18 and TRBJ1-2, the complete variable domain is NAGVMQNPRHLVRRRGQEARLRCSPMKGHSHVYWYRQLPEEGLKFMVYLQKENIIDESGMPKERFSAEFPKEGPSILRIQQVVRGDSAAYFCASSPDRGNGYTFGSGTRLTVV.

This sequence joins TRBV19 and TRBJ1-5; D is undetermined. CDR1 and CDR2 from the germline V gene are LNHDA and SQIVND (reference sequence). The CDR3 runs 13 residues. Between the trimmed V and J ends, which lost 3 bases and 3 bases, there was a span of 6 bases. In nucleotides, the CDR3 is TGTGCCAGTAGTATTCAGGACAATCAGCCCCAGCATTTT. It is translated as CASSIQDNQPQHF.

The chain recombines TRBV7-2 with TRBJ2-1, with D hard to call. CDR1 and CDR2 from the germline V gene are SGHTA and FQGNSA. The CDR3 runs to 13 residues. V lost 3 bases, J lost 8 bases, and 11 bases lay in between. CDR3 nucleotide sequence: TGTGCCAGCAGCTTTGGGCCCCAGGATGAGCAGTTCTTC. Its protein is CASSFGPQDEQFF.

The chain recombines TRBV6-4 with TRBJ2-1; 10 nucleotides agree with TRBD2. The trim removed 6 bases at V and 8 bases at J, leaving 7 bases unmatched. Germline V gene lookup returns CDR1 MRHNA and CDR2 SNTAGT. The CDR3 covers 14 residues. The CDR3 reads CASSQRGGLDEQFF. DNA of the CDR3: TGTGCCAGCAGCCAGCGGGGGGGCTTGGATGAGCAGTTCTTC.

The V and J genes are TRBV14 and TRBJ2-1; 7 bases line up with TRBD2. The V gene end was trimmed by 4 bases and the J gene end by 8 bases; junction bases not matched to a gene: 8. CDR3 length: 14 amino acids. Germline CDR1 SGHDN, CDR2 FVKESK. The CDR3, as DNA: TGTGCCAGCAGCCCGACTAGCCTCAGCGATGAGCAGTTCTTC. It is translated as CASSPTSLSDEQFF.

This chain joins TRBV5-1 and TRBJ2-2; D possibly corresponds to TRBD1 (5 bases). Trimming stripped 5 bases from V and 1 base from J, with 9 bases between. The CDR3 is made up of 14 amino acids. Germline values: CDR1 SGHRS, CDR2 YFSETQ. CDR3 DNA: TGCGCCAGCAGGTTAACAGGGAACACCGGGGAGCTGTTTTTT. This encodes CASRLTGNTGELFF.